Listed below are T cell receptor beta chains from one sample, sequenced in a study of blood T cell repertoires in COVID-19. This table comes from immunoSEQ multiplex PCR, and its TCRdb copy is limited to in-frame clones, with some not included. The data hold about 300,000 clones, with around 90% observed a single time. What was sequenced was peripheral blood. The source of these receptors is a man between 65 and 80 years old with acute or convalescent COVID-19. Each CDR3 is given with its conserved first and last residue. Each record gives: V gene, J gene, D gene, clone size, CDR3 DNA, CDR3 protein. A D gene is named only where the DNA matches it firmly. Size is stated for part of the rows, as once, few or many counts, or as a class when the clone is expanded.

>TRBV18|TRBJ2-7|TRBD1|NA
TGTGCCAGCTCACCTAGGGACAGGGGCTACGAGCAGTACTTC
CASSPRDRGYEQYF
>TRBV9|TRBJ2-7|NA|NA
TGTGCCAGCAGCGTAGCGGCTAGCGAAAGCTACTACGAGCAGTACTTC
CASSVAASESYYEQYF
>TRBV6-1|TRBJ1-2|TRBD1|NA
TGTGCCAGCAGTGAACGGACAGGGGACTATGGCTACACCTTC
CASSERTGDYGYTF
>TRBV19|TRBJ1-5|NA|NA
TGTGCCAGTAAATCGGTTGGTCAGCCCCAGCATTTT
CASKSVGQPQHF
>TRBV6-2/TRBV6-3|TRBJ2-2|NA|NA
TGTGCCAGCAGTTGGGGCAGTCTCAACACCGGGGAGCTGTTTTTT
CASSWGSLNTGELFF
>TRBV5-1|TRBJ2-3|NA|NA
TGCGCCAGCAGACAGGGTGGCACAGATACGCAGTATTTT
CASRQGGTDTQYF
>TRBV10-3|TRBJ1-1|NA|NA
TGTGCCATCAGTCCTAGGGGTTCGAACACTGAAGCTTTCTTT
CAISPRGSNTEAFF
>TRBV29-1|TRBJ2-1|NA|NA
TGCACCGCTTACGAGGGGGTCAATGAGCAGTTCTTC
CTAYEGVNEQFF
>TRBV27|TRBJ2-1|TRBD2|NA
TGTGCCAGCAGTCAGACTAGCGGGCGCCCTAATTACAATGAGCAGTTCTTC
CASSQTSGRPNYNEQFF
>TRBV3-1/TRBV3-2|TRBJ1-3|TRBD1|NA
TGTGCCAGCAGCCAAGTGACGACAGGGAAAAGCTCTGGAAACACCATATATTTT
CASSQVTTGKSSGNTIYF
>TRBV5-6|TRBJ2-1|TRBD2|NA
TGTGCCAGCAGCTTGGGGGGACTAGCGGCGAATGAGCAGTTCTTC
CASSLGGLAANEQFF
>TRBV2|TRBJ1-6|NA|NA
TGTGCCAGCAGTGTTGGTGGGTGGCAGGGAGGTTCACCCCTCCACTTT
CASSVGGWQGGSPLHF
>TRBV4-1|TRBJ2-2|TRBD2|NA
TGCGCCAGCAGCCAAGGTGGGACTAGCGCGAGGGCGGAGCTGTTTTTT
CASSQGGTSARAELFF
>TRBV3-1/TRBV3-2|TRBJ2-2|TRBD2|few
TGTGCCAGCAGCCAAGTGCCTAGCGGGGGGCCCGGGGAGCTGTTTTTT
CASSQVPSGGPGELFF
>TRBV5-1|TRBJ2-2|NA|NA
TGCGCCAGCAGCACTAGGACTATCGCCGACGGGGAGCTGTTTTTT
CASSTRTIADGELFF
>TRBV30|TRBJ1-2|NA|NA
TGTGCCTACCAGCGGGTTGATCTCTATGGCTACACCTTC
CAYQRVDLYGYTF
>TRBV5-6|TRBJ1-2|NA|few
TGTGCCAGCAGTACAGGGCTGAGGGGGGGCTACACCTTC
CASSTGLRGGYTF
>TRBV9|TRBJ1-4|NA|NA
TGTGCCAGCAGCGCAGGTGTTACTAATGAAAAACTGTTTTTT
CASSAGVTNEKLFF
>TRBV9|TRBJ2-1|TRBD2|NA
TGTGCCAGCAGCGCAGGGGGACAGAGCCTAGCGGGGGAGCAGTTCTTC
CASSAGGQSLAGEQFF
>TRBV6-5|TRBJ2-7|TRBD2|NA
TGTGCCAGCACCGGACTAGCGGCCTCCTACGAGCAGTACTTC
CASTGLAASYEQYF
>TRBV5-4|TRBJ2-7|TRBD1|NA
TGTGCCAGCAGCATGGGACAGGGGACCCTCTACGAGCAGTACTTC
CASSMGQGTLYEQYF
>TRBV27|TRBJ2-7|TRBD2|NA
TGTGCCAGCAGTTTGGATCGCGGGGGGGCCTCCTACGAGCAGTACTTC
CASSLDRGGASYEQYF